The source of this T cell receptor beta chain is a study of shared clonotypes between healthy human individuals. Study details: Donors consisted of two women and a few men between 18 and 49. Study-level findings and limits: As a rule, naive subsets had a larger estimated richness than memory subsets.

About this clone itself: No antigen is known for it. Other DNA variants within this sample encode the same CDR3.

Clones were sequenced by immunoSEQ multiplex PCR, and TCRdb holds only the in-frame ones, with some missing. The sample contains about 1,500,000 clones, 95% to 97% of which appear only once. In germline, CDR1 is SEHNR, CDR2 FQNEAQ (reference sequence). The CDR3 length is 12 residues. The V gene lost 3 bases and the J gene lost 2 bases, with 5 bases spanning the gap. The sequence was collected from a young man in good health. V is TRBV7-9 and J is TRBJ2-7; D uncertain. The specimen was naive CD4+ T cells sorted from blood. Documented subset: CD45RA+ positively selected. The CDR3 sequence is CASSFRAYEQYF. In DNA form, the CDR3 reads TGTGCCAGCAGCTTTCGTGCCTACGAGCAGTACTTC.